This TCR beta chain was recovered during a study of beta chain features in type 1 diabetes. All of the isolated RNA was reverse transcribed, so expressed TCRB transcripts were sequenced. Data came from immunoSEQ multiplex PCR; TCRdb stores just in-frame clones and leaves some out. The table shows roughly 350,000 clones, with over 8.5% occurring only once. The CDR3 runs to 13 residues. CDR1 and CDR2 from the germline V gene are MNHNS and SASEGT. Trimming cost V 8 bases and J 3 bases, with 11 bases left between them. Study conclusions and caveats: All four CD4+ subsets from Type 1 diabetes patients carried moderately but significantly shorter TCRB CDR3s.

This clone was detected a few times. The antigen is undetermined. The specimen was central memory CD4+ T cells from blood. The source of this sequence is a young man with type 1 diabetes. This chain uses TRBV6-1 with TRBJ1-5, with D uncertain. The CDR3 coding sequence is TGTGCCAGCGAGGTCAGCTACAATCAGCCCCAGCATTTT. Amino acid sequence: CASEVSYNQPQHF.